A single sample is the source of the 9 T cell receptor beta chains below, sequenced in a study of blood T cells in healthy people across ages. A second roughly 7 to 12 cycle PCR used barcoded and J-beta primers. MiXCR, run by TCRdb on the 5' RACE reads, gives a single entry per CDR3 protein. The data contain around 1,500,000 distinct CDR3 sequences, about 30% of them singletons. Source material: blood. Receptor source: a woman in her 30s in good health.

This clonotype was counted at least ten times. V and J are TRBV5-5 and TRBJ2-5, with D possibly being TRBD1 or TRBD2 (6 bases each). The germline V gene has CDR1 SGHKS and CDR2 YYEKEE (reference sequence). V was shortened by 4 bases and J by 4 bases, with 11 bases between the two germline ends. CDR3 length equals 13 residues. CDR3 bases: TGTGCCAGCAGCGGGGAGGACAGAGAGACCCAGTACTTC. It specifies CASSGEDRETQYF.

This clonotype was seen at least ten times. The chain combines TRBV4-1 with TRBJ2-1; D assignment may be TRBD1 or TRBD2 (5 bases each). Germline assignment: CDR1 MGHRA and CDR2 YSYEKL. The CDR3 spans 18 residues. The germline V and J ends were trimmed by 0 bases and 2 bases, with 17 bases remaining between them. CDR3 in DNA: TGCGCCAGCAGCCAAGATATTTGGGGGAAGGTCACCTACAATGAGCAGTTCTTC. Translating gives CASSQDIWGKVTYNEQFF.

As concerns this clonotype: A much larger clone sits a single nucleotide away, making a read error possible. The gene calls are TRBV20-1 and TRBJ2-7, with 7 bases aligning to TRBD1. This CDR3 region has 16 residues. Unmatched junction bases numbered 15, after V lost 0 bases and J lost 7 bases. Looked up from germline, CDR1 is DFQATT and CDR2 is SNEGSKA (reference sequence). CDR3 in amino acids: CSARDRDRAPYNEQYF. In DNA form, the CDR3 reads TGCAGTGCTAGAGACCGAGACAGGGCCCCTTACAATGAGCAGTACTTC.

This clonotype was counted only a few times. J is TRBJ2-7 and V is TRBV5-1, with D possibly being TRBD1 (5 bases). The CDR3 has 13 residues. CDR1 is SGHRS, CDR2 YFSETQ, per germline. V was cut by 4 bases and J by 6 bases, with 14 bases left in between. CDR3 DNA sequence: TGCGCCAGCAGCCCGTCCTGGGGCGCCGAGCAGTACTTC. Its translation is CASSPSWGAEQYF.

At least ten counts were recorded for this clonotype. The CDR3 DNA sequence: TGTGCCAGCAGCTCGGGGGCGTCGCGGGGGAGGGAGCAGTACTTC. It codes for CASSSGASRGREQYF. V and J are TRBV7-9 and TRBJ2-7, with a possible D match to TRBD2 (7 bases). Per the germline V gene, CDR1 is SEHNR and CDR2 is FQNEAQ (reference sequence). There are 15 residues in the CDR3. V lost 4 bases and J 7 bases, leaving 20 bases between the germline ends.

This clonotype turned up a few times. J is TRBJ2-5 and V is TRBV7-2, with no clear D. Germline CDR1 reads SGHTA; CDR2 reads FQGNSA. V lost 5 bases and J 1 base, leaving 11 bases between the germline ends. The CDR3 has 14 residues. The CDR3 DNA follows: TGTGCCAGCAGCCCCCGGCGGAGCCAAGAGACCCAGTACTTC. The encoded protein is CASSPRRSQETQYF.

The chain links TRBV6-6 to TRBJ1-3, with D perhaps TRBD1 (5 bases). The V end was cut by 0 bases, the J end by 8 bases, with 14 bases between. The CDR3 is 15 amino acids. Looked up from germline, CDR1 is MNHNY and CDR2 is SVGAGI (reference sequence). The chain's CDR3 is CASSYSRDGRDTIYF. The CDR3 DNA sequence: TGTGCCAGCAGTTACTCAAGGGACGGCCGTGACACCATATATTTT.

This clonotype was found a few times. The CDR3 here is CASSQDPGAASRANEQFF. The CDR3 DNA is TGTGCCAGCAGCCAAGATCCAGGGGCGGCATCCCGGGCCAATGAGCAGTTCTTC. This chain connects TRBV14 to TRBJ2-1, with D possibly being TRBD1 (6 bases). Germline lookup yields CDR1 SGHDN and CDR2 FVKESK. Trimming took 0 bases from V and 6 from J, leaving 21 bases between them. This CDR3 comprises 18 residues.

A remark on this clonotype: The germline gene is not matched at one end of the junction; a read error may be the cause. The V and J genes are TRBV5-1 and TRBJ2-1; tentative D call: TRBD1 (6 bases). The CDR3 loop spans 13 amino acids. Looked up from germline, CDR1 is SGHRS and CDR2 is YFSETQ. This CDR3 reads CASSYGQTNGQFF. For the CDR3, the DNA is TGCGCCAGCAGCTATGGACAGACGAATGGGCAGTTCTTC. The full variable domain, completed using reference TRBV5-1 and TRBJ2-1, is KAGVTQTPRYLIKTRGQQVTLSCSPISGHRSVSWYQQTPGQGLQFLFEYFSETQRNKGNFPGRFSGRQFSNSRSEMNVSTLELGDSALYLCASSYGQTNGQFFGPGTRLTVL.